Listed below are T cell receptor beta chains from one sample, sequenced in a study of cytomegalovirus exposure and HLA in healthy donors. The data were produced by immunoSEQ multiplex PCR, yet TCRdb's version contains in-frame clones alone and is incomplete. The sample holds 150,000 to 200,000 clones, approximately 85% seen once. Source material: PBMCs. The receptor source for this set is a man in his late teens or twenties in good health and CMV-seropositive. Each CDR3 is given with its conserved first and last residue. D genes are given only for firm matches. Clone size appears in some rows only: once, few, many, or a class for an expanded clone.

CASSPSSYNEQFF	TGCGCCAGCAGCCCTAGCTCCTACAATGAGCAGTTCTTC	TRBV4-3	NA	TRBJ2-1	NA
CASSPGGTGGHTEAFF	TGTGCCAGCAGCCCCGGGGGGACAGGGGGCCACACTGAAGCTTTCTTT	TRBV7-3	NA	TRBJ1-1	TRBD1
CASSLLATGGTEAFF	TGCGCCAGCAGCCTCCTCGCCACGGGAGGTACTGAAGCTTTCTTT	TRBV5-1	NA	TRBJ1-1	NA
CASSWGLAGGRETQYF	TGTGCCAGCAGTTGGGGACTAGCGGGGGGGCGAGAGACCCAGTACTTC	TRBV27	NA	TRBJ2-5	TRBD2
CAWSRVGGNPEPFF	TGTGCCTGGAGCCGGGTAGGCGGCAACCCTGAACCTTTCTTT	TRBV30	NA	TRBJ1-1	NA
CASSDGTGPSYGYTF	TGCGCCAGCAGTGATGGGACAGGGCCGAGCTATGGCTACACCTTC	TRBV10-2	NA	TRBJ1-2	TRBD1
CASSSGTGIYEQYF	TGTGCCAGCAGTTCCGGGACAGGGATCTACGAGCAGTACTTC	TRBV6-1	NA	TRBJ2-7	TRBD1
CASRLAGGPSYNEQFF	TGTGCCAGCAGGTTAGCGGGGGGCCCCTCCTACAATGAGCAGTTCTTC	TRBV5-8	few	TRBJ2-1	TRBD2
CASSQEPGSYGYTF	TGTGCCAGCAGCCAGGAGCCGGGGAGTTATGGCTACACCTTC	TRBV7-8	NA	TRBJ1-2	NA
CASSVVGEAGTEAFF	TGTGCCAGCAGCGTAGTCGGGGAAGCGGGGACTGAAGCTTTCTTT	TRBV9	NA	TRBJ1-1	NA
CASSLGTLYEQYF	TGTGCTAGCAGCTTAGGGACATTATACGAGCAGTACTTC	TRBV7-7	NA	TRBJ2-7	NA
CAWSRGKENIQYF	TGTGCCTGGAGCAGGGGGAAGGAAAACATTCAGTACTTC	TRBV30	NA	TRBJ2-4	TRBD1
CASSSLAVQPGSPLHF	TGTGCCAGCAGCTCCTTAGCGGTACAACCAGGTTCACCCCTCCACTTT	TRBV9	NA	TRBJ1-6	NA
CASSLTVNTEAFF	TGTGCCAGCAGCCTGACAGTGAACACTGAAGCTTTCTTT	TRBV5-5	few	TRBJ1-1	NA
CASSFRDRGLETQYF	TGTGCCAGCAGCTTCCGGGACAGGGGGCTCGAGACCCAGTACTTC	TRBV5-6	NA	TRBJ2-5	TRBD1
CASSYGTGWDYGYTF	TGTGCCAGCAGTTACGGGACAGGTTGGGACTATGGCTACACCTTC	TRBV6-6	NA	TRBJ1-2	TRBD1
CASSPLGTSGFTDTQYF	TGTGCCAGCTCACCACTAGGGACTAGCGGATTCACAGATACGCAGTATTTT	TRBV18	NA	TRBJ2-3	TRBD2
CASSEALREPQHF	TGTGCCAGCAGTGAAGCGCTTCGGGAGCCCCAGCATTTT	TRBV6-1	NA	TRBJ1-5	NA
CASSFGDRGQETQYF	TGTGCCAGCAGTTTTGGGGACAGGGGGCAAGAGACCCAGTACTTC	TRBV28	NA	TRBJ2-5	TRBD1
CASGIRAFYEQFF	TGTGCTAGCGGCATCAGGGCTTTCTATGAGCAGTTCTTC	TRBV12-5	NA	TRBJ2-1	NA
CASSYSGTSGYEQYF	TGTGCCAGCAGTTACTCCGGGACTAGCGGGTACGAGCAGTACTTC	TRBV6-6	NA	TRBJ2-7	TRBD2
CASSPRGGSYEQYF	TGTGCCAGCAGCCCCCGTGGAGGCTCCTACGAGCAGTACTTC	TRBV9	NA	TRBJ2-7	NA
CASSTWDRDYEQYF	TGTGCCAGTAGTACTTGGGACAGGGACTACGAGCAGTACTTC	TRBV19	NA	TRBJ2-7	TRBD1
CASGRSASHEQYF	TGTGCCAGCGGTCGTAGCGCGTCCCACGAGCAGTACTTC	TRBV2	NA	TRBJ2-7	NA
CASSLSGTEGNEQFF	TGTGCCAGCAGCTTATCGGGGACGGAGGGGAATGAGCAGTTCTTC	TRBV7-9	few	TRBJ2-1	NA
CASSLQPGATEAFF	TGTGCCAGCAGTTTGCAGCCGGGAGCCACTGAAGCTTTCTTT	TRBV6-5	NA	TRBJ1-1	NA
CASSFHDKTGDTRTNYGYTF	TGCGCCAGCAGCTTCCACGACAAGACAGGCGATACAAGAACGAACTATGGCTACACCTTC	TRBV5-1	NA	TRBJ1-2	NA
CASSHPRGRDPYEQYF	TGTGCCAGCAGCCACCCCAGGGGACGAGATCCCTACGAGCAGTACTTC	TRBV7-9	NA	TRBJ2-7	NA
CASSLSGGGANGYTF	TGTGCCAGCAGTTTATCGGGAGGAGGGGCGAATGGCTACACCTTC	TRBV27	NA	TRBJ1-2	NA
CASSYLGLLITQYF	TGTGCCAGCAGTTACTTAGGACTACTAATAACCCAGTACTTC	TRBV6-6	NA	TRBJ2-5	NA
CASTRAGRQREKLFF	TGTGCCAGCACTCGGGCGGGGAGGCAGCGGGAAAAACTGTTTTTT	TRBV7-2	NA	TRBJ1-4	NA
CAIDRGGGYTF	TGTGCCATTGACAGGGGGGGAGGCTACACCTTC	TRBV2	NA	TRBJ1-2	TRBD1
CASSDRDRVPETQYF	TGTGCCAGCAGTGACCGGGACAGGGTCCCGGAGACCCAGTACTTC	TRBV27	NA	TRBJ2-5	TRBD1
CASSLDGDYGYTF	TGTGCCAGTAGTTTAGACGGAGACTATGGCTACACCTTC	TRBV19	NA	TRBJ1-2	NA
CASTSRGGEQYF	TGTGCCAGCACTTCGCGGGGTGGCGAGCAGTACTTC	TRBV2	NA	TRBJ2-7	NA
CASRESYEQYF	TGTGCCAGCAGGGAGTCCTACGAGCAGTACTTC	TRBV2	NA	TRBJ2-7	NA
CAWMQGRGAYNSPLHF	TGTGCCTGGATGCAGGGGCGAGGGGCATATAATTCACCCCTCCACTTT	TRBV30	NA	TRBJ1-6	NA
CASSDRESHEQYF	TGTGCCAGCAGTGACAGGGAATCCCACGAGCAGTACTTC	TRBV2	NA	TRBJ2-7	NA
CASRQGANEQYF	TGTGCCAGCCGGCAGGGGGCTAACGAGCAGTACTTC	TRBV6-5	NA	TRBJ2-7	TRBD1
CASSLDLQPYNEQFF	TGTGCCAGCAGCTTAGACTTGCAACCCTACAATGAGCAGTTCTTC	TRBV7-2	NA	TRBJ2-1	NA
CASSFFDGGYEQYF	TGTGCCAGCAGCTTCTTCGACGGCGGCTACGAGCAGTACTTC	TRBV7-2	NA	TRBJ2-7	NA
CASSVGRDTQYF	TGTGCCAGCAGCGTAGGGAGAGATACGCAGTATTTT	TRBV9	NA	TRBJ2-3	NA
CASSPGGASNQPQHF	TGTGCCAGCTCACCAGGGGGGGCTAGCAATCAGCCCCAGCATTTT	TRBV18	NA	TRBJ1-5	NA
CAITGDRGFTEAFF	TGTGCCATCACCGGGGACAGGGGATTCACTGAAGCTTTCTTT	TRBV10-3	once	TRBJ1-1	TRBD1
CASTFGTGSYEQYF	TGTGCCAGCACCTTCGGGACAGGGTCCTACGAGCAGTACTTC	TRBV7-8	NA	TRBJ2-7	TRBD1
CASSQTGMNYGYTF	TGTGCCAGCTCACAAACAGGGATGAACTATGGCTACACCTTC	TRBV18	once	TRBJ1-2	NA
CASSLNRAGDYEQYF	TGTGCCAGCAGCTTGAACAGGGCGGGGGACTACGAGCAGTACTTC	TRBV5-4	NA	TRBJ2-7	NA
CASSLVHGAGYEQYF	TGCGCCAGCAGCTTGGTTCACGGGGCGGGGTACGAGCAGTACTTC	TRBV5-1	NA	TRBJ2-7	NA
CASSTTGGYGYTF	TGTGCCAGCAGCACTACAGGGGGCTATGGCTACACCTTC	TRBV7-9	NA	TRBJ1-2	TRBD1
CASSPPGGDTQYF	TGTGCCAGCTCACCACCTGGTGGCGATACGCAGTATTTT	TRBV18	NA	TRBJ2-3	NA
CASRVRGIQETQYF	TGTGCCAGCAGGGTGCGAGGGATCCAAGAGACCCAGTACTTC	TRBV5-4	NA	TRBJ2-5	NA
CASHDSPISYEQYF	TGTGCCAGCCACGACAGCCCTATCTCCTACGAGCAGTACTTC	TRBV6-6	few	TRBJ2-7	NA
CAWQGAMNEKLFF	TGTGCCTGGCAGGGGGCAATGAATGAAAAACTGTTTTTT	TRBV30	NA	TRBJ1-4	TRBD1
CASSASGHINTEAFF	TGTGCCAGCAGCGCCTCGGGACACATAAACACTGAAGCTTTCTTT	TRBV9	NA	TRBJ1-1	NA
CASSLWGLAGGTDTQYF	TGTGCCAGCAGCTTGTGGGGACTAGCGGGGGGAACAGATACGCAGTATTTT	TRBV5-7	NA	TRBJ2-3	TRBD2
CASSHDSPTPDTQYF	TGTGCCAGCAGCCACGACTCGCCTACCCCGGATACGCAGTATTTT	TRBV7-9	NA	TRBJ2-3	NA